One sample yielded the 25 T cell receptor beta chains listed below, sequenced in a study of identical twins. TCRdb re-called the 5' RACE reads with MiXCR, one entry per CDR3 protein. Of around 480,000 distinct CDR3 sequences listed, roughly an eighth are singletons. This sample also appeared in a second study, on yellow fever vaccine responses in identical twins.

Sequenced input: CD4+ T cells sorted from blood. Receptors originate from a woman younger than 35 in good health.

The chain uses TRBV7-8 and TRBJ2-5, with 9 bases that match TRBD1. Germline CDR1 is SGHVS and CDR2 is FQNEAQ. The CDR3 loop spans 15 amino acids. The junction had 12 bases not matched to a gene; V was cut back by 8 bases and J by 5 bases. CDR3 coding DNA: TGTGCCAGCTCCTGGACAGGGGATTCGGTTGAGACCCAGTACTTC. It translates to CASSWTGDSVETQYF.

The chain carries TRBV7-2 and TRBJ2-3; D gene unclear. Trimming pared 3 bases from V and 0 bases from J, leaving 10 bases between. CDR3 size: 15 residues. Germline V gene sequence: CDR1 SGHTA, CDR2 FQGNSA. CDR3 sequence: CASSLWQRSTDTQYF. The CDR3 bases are TGTGCCAGCAGCTTGTGGCAGCGAAGCACAGATACGCAGTATTTT.

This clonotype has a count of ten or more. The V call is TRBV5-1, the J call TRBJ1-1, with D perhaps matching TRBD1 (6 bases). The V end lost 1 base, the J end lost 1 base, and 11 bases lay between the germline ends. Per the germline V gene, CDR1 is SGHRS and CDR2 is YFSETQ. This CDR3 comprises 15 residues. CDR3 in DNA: TGCGCCAGCAGCTTGTTTAGGGACAAGAACACTGAAGCTTTCTTT. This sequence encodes CASSLFRDKNTEAFF.

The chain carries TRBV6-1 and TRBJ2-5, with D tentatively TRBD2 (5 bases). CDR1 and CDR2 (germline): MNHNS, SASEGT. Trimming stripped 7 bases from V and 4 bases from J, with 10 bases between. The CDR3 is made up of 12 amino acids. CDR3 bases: TGTGCCAGCACCGAAGGGAGAGAGACCCAGTACTTC. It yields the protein CASTEGRETQYF.

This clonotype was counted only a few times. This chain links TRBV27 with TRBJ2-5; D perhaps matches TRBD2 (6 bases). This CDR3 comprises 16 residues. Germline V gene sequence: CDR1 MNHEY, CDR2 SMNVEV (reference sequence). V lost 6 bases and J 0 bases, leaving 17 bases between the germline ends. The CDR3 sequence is CASRVFGGDDQETQYF. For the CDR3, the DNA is TGTGCCAGCAGGGTGTTCGGGGGAGATGACCAAGAGACCCAGTACTTC.

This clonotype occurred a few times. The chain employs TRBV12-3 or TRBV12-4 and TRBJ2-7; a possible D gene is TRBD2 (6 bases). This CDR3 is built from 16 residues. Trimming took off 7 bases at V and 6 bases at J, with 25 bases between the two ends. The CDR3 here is CASTSRAGRPYAEQYF. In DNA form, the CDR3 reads TGTGCCAGCACTTCAAGGGCGGGGAGACCCTACGCCGAGCAGTACTTC.

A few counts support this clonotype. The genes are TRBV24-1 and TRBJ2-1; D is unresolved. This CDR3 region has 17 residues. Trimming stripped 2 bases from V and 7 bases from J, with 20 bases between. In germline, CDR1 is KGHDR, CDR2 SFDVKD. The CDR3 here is CATSDSSPGNVVNEQFF. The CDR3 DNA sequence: TGTGCCACCAGTGATTCCTCCCCGGGCAACGTTGTTAATGAGCAGTTCTTC.

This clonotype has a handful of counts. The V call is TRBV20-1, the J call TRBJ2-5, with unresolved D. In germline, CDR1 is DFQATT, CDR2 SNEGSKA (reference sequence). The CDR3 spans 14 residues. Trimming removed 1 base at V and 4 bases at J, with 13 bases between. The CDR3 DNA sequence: TGCAGTGCTAGAGGAAGTGGGATCCCAGAGACCCAGTACTTC. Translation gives CSARGSGIPETQYF.

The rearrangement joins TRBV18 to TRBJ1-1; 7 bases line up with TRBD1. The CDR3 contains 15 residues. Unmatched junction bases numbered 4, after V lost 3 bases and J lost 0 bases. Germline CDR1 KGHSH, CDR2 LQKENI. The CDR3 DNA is TGTGCCAGCTCACCGCAGGGACAGATGAACACTGAAGCTTTCTTT. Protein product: CASSPQGQMNTEAFF.

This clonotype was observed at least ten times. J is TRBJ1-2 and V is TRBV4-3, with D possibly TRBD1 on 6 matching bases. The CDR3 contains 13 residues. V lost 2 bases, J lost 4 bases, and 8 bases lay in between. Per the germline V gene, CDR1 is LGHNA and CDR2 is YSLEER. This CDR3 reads CASSQPDSYGYTF. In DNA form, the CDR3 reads TGCGCCAGCAGCCAACCGGACAGCTATGGCTACACCTTC.

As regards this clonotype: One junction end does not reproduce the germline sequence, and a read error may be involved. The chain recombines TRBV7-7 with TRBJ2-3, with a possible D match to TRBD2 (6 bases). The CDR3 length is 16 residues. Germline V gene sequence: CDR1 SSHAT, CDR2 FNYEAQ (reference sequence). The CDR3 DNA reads TGTGCTAGCAGCTTAAGCCCGGGACTCAACACAGATACGCAGTATTTT. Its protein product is CASSLSPGLNTDTQYF.

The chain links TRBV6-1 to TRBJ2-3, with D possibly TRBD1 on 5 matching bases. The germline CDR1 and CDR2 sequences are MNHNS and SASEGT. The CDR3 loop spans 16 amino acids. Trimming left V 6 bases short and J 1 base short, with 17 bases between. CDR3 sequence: CASRSDRRGGTDTQYF. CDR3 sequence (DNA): TGTGCCAGCAGGTCAGACAGACGAGGTGGCACAGATACGCAGTATTTT.

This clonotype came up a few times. The CDR3 DNA sequence: TGCAGTGCTAGACCTCTGGGGTGGGAGCAGTACTTC. As protein: CSARPLGWEQYF. The chain links TRBV20-1 to TRBJ2-7; D is uncertain. Trimming took off 2 bases at V and 7 bases at J, with 12 bases between the two ends. CDR1 and CDR2 from the germline V gene are DFQATT and SNEGSKA (reference sequence). This CDR3 comprises 12 residues.

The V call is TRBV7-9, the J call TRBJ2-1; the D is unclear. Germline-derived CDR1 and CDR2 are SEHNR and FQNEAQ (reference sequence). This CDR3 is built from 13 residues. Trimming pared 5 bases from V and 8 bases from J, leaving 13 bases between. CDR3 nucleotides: TGTGCCAGCAGCCAGCAGCTTCGCGATGAGCAGTTCTTC. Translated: CASSQQLRDEQFF. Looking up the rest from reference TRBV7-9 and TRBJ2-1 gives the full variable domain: DTGVSQNPRHKITKRGQNVTFRCDPISEHNRLYWYRQTLGQGPEFLTYFQNEAQLEKSRLLSDRFSAERPKGSFSTLEIQRTEQGDSAMYLCASSQQLRDEQFFGPGTRLTVL.

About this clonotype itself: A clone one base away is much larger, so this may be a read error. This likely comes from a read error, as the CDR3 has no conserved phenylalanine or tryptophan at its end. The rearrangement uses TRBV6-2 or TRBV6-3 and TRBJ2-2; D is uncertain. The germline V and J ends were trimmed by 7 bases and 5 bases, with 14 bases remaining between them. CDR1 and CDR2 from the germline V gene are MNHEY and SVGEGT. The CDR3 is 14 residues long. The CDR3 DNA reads TGTGCCAGCACTTTACGAGGTAGAACCGGGGAGCTGTTTTCT. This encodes CASTLRGRTGELFS.

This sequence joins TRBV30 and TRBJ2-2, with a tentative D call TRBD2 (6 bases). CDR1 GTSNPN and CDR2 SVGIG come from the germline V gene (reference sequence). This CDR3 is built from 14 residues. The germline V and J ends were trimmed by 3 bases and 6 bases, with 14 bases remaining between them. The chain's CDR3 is CAWSLGPGAGELFF. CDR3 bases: TGTGCCTGGAGCTTGGGGCCGGGGGCCGGGGAGCTGTTTTTT.

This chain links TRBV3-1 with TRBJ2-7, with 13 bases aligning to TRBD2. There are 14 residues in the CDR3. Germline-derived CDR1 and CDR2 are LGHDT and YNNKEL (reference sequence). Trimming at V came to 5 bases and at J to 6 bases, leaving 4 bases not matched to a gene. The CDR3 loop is CASSFGTSGTEQYF. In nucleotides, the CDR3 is TGTGCCAGCAGCTTCGGGACTAGCGGGACCGAGCAGTACTTC.

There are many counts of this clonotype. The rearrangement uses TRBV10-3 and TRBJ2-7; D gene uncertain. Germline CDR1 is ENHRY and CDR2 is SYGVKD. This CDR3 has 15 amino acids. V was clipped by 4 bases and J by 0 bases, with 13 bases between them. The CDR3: CAISGVGGSSYEQYF. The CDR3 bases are TGTGCCATCAGTGGTGTTGGCGGTAGCTCCTACGAGCAGTACTTC.

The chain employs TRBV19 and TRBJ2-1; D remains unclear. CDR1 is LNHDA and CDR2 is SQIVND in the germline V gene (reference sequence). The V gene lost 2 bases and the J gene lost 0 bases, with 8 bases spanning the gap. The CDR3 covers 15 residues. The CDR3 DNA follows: TGTGCCAGTAGTATACAGGTGAACTCCTACAATGAGCAGTTCTTC. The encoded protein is CASSIQVNSYNEQFF. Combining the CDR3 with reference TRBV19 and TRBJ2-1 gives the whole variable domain DGGITQSPKYLFRKEGQNVTLSCEQNLNHDAMYWYRQDPGQGLRLIYYSQIVNDFQKGDIAEGYSVSREKKESFPLTVTSAQKNPTAFYLCASSIQVNSYNEQFFGPGTRLTVL.

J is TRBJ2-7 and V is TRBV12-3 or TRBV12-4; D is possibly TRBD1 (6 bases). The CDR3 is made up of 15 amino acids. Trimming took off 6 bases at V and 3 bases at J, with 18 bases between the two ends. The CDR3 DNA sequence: TGTGCCAGCAGCCATATAGACAGGCTACACTACGAGCAGTACTTC. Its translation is CASSHIDRLHYEQYF.

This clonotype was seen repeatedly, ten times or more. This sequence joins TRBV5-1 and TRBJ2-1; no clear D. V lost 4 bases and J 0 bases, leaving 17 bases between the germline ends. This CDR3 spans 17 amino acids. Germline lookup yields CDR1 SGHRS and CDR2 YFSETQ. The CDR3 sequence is CASSQFSSQYSYNEQFF. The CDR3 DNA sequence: TGCGCCAGCAGCCAATTTAGCTCTCAGTACTCCTACAATGAGCAGTTCTTC.

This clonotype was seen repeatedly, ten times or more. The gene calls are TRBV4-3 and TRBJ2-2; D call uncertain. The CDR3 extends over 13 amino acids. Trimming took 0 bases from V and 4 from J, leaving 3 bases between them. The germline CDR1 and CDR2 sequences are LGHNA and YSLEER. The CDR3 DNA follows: TGCGCCAGCAGCCAAGATATCACCGGGGAGCTGTTTTTT. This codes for CASSQDITGELFF.

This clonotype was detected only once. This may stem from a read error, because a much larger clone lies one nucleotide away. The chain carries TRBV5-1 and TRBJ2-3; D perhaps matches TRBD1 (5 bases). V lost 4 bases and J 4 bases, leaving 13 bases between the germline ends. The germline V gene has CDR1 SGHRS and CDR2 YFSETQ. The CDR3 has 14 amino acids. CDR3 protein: CASSVPDSADTQYF. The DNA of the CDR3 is TGCGCCAGCAGCGTCCCCGACAGCGCAGATACGCAGTATTTT.

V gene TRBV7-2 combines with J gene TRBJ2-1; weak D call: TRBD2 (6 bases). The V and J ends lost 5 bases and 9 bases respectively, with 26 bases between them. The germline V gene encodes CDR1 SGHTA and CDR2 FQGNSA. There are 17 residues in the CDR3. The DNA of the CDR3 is TGTGCCAGCAGCCCCCCCACCGGTCAGGGAGTGGGGGGTGAGCAGTTCTTC. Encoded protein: CASSPPTGQGVGGEQFF.

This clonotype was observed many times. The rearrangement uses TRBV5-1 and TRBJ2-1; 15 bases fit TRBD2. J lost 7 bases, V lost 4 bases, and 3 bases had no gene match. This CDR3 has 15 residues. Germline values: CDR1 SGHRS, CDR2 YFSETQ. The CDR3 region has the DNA TGCGCCAGCAGCCCGGGACTAGCGGGAGGAAATGAGCAGTTCTTC. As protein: CASSPGLAGGNEQFF.